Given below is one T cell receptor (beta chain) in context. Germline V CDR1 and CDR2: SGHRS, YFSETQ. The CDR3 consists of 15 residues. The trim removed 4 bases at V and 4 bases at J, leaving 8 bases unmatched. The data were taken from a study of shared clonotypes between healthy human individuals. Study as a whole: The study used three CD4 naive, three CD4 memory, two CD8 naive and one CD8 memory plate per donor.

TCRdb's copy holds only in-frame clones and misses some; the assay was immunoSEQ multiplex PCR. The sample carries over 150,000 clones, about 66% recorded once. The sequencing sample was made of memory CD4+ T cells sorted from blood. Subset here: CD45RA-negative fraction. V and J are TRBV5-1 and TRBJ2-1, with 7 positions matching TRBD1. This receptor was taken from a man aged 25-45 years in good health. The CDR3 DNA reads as TGCGCCAGCAGCCCGGGACAGCAGAATTACAATGAGCAGTTCTTC. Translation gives CASSPGQQNYNEQFF.